Listed below are T cell receptor beta chains from one sample, sequenced in a study of cytomegalovirus exposure and HLA in healthy donors. The data were produced by immunoSEQ multiplex PCR, yet TCRdb's version contains in-frame clones alone and is incomplete. Altogether roughly 120,000 clones are present, around 64% being singletons, with the ten largest covering 8.5% to 9.5%. The sequenced sample was PBMCs. Receptor source: a man in his thirties or forties in good health and CMV-seropositive. Each CDR3 is given with its conserved first and last residue. D genes are given only for firm matches. Size is omitted from some rows. Given values are once, few, many or a class for expanded clones.

V,D,size,J,DNA,CDR3
TRBV19,NA,NA,TRBJ2-2,TGTGCCAGTAGTGTCGGGCCTAGAAGGGGCACCGGGGAGCTGTTTTTT,CASSVGPRRGTGELFF
TRBV9,NA,NA,TRBJ1-1,TGTGCCAGCAGCGTAGCCGCTACAGGTTTTAACACTGAAGCTTTCTTT,CASSVAATGFNTEAFF
TRBV5-5,TRBD1,NA,TRBJ2-3,TGTGCCAGCAGCTTGGTGGGGACAGGGGAGGGAGATACGCAGTATTTT,CASSLVGTGEGDTQYF
TRBV28,TRBD2,NA,TRBJ2-3,TGTGCCAGCAGTACCGGACTAGCGGGACTCGATACGCAGTATTTT,CASSTGLAGLDTQYF
TRBV4-2,TRBD1,NA,TRBJ1-2,TGTGCCAGCAGTTCTGGACAGGGATCTAACTATGGCTACACCTTC,CASSSGQGSNYGYTF
TRBV11-3,NA,few,TRBJ1-1,TGTGCCAGCAGCTTAGAGCCGGGGATTTACACTGAAGCTTTCTTT,CASSLEPGIYTEAFF
TRBV2,NA,once,TRBJ2-2,TGTGCCAGCAGAAGGGAGGCGAACACCGGGGAGCTGTTTTTT,CASRREANTGELFF
TRBV5-4,NA,NA,TRBJ2-2,TGTGCCAGCAGGTCACAGGGAAACACCGGGGAGCTGTTTTTT,CASRSQGNTGELFF
TRBV7-3,TRBD2,NA,TRBJ2-1,TGTGCCACCCGGACTAGCGGGGGGGCCTACAATGAGCAGTTCTTC,CATRTSGGAYNEQFF
TRBV30,NA,NA,TRBJ1-5,TGTGCCTGGAGTGGAAGCAGGGACTACAGGAGCAATCAGCCCCAGCATTTT,CAWSGSRDYRSNQPQHF
TRBV25-1,TRBD1,NA,TRBJ1-4,TGTGCCAGCAAGGGGGGGGACAGGGGGCCCGAAAAACTGTTTTTT,CASKGGDRGPEKLFF
TRBV27,TRBD2,NA,TRBJ2-7,TGTGCCAGCGAAGGGCCGGGACTAGCGGGGGGAAACTACGAGCAGTACTTC,CASEGPGLAGGNYEQYF
TRBV6-5,NA,NA,TRBJ2-7,TGTGCCAGCAGTGAAGAGAGGGACTCCTACGAGCAGTACTTC,CASSEERDSYEQYF
TRBV7-2,TRBD2,NA,TRBJ2-2,TGTGCCAGCAGCTTTGATGGGGGAGGGCCCACCGGGGAGCTGTTTTTT,CASSFDGGGPTGELFF
TRBV7-2,TRBD2,NA,TRBJ2-5,TGTGCCAGCAGCTTAGGGGCTAGCGGAGAGACCCAGTACTTC,CASSLGASGETQYF
TRBV6-1,TRBD1,NA,TRBJ2-2,TGTGCCAGCATCACAGGGGGCGCCGCCGGGGAGCTGTTTTTT,CASITGGAAGELFF
TRBV19,TRBD1,NA,TRBJ2-2,TGTGCCAGTAGTATAGATCGGGACAGGCAATTATACGGGGAGCTGTTTTTT,CASSIDRDRQLYGELFF
TRBV11-2,TRBD1,once,TRBJ2-7,TGTGCCAGCAGCCTCGGACAGGGGTCGACAGACTTCTACGAGCAGTACTTC,CASSLGQGSTDFYEQYF
TRBV20-1,NA,NA,TRBJ2-1,TGCAGTGCTTGGAGGTCGGATGAGCAGTTCTTC,CSAWRSDEQFF
TRBV30,TRBD1,NA,TRBJ1-2,TGTGCTGGGACAGGGGGCTGGGCCTATGGCTACACCTTC,CAGTGGWAYGYTF
TRBV27,TRBD2,NA,TRBJ2-5,TGTGCCAGCAGTTTAACCAGGGGACTAGCGGGTCAAGAGACCCAGTACTTC,CASSLTRGLAGQETQYF
TRBV9,NA,NA,TRBJ1-1,TGTGCCAGCAGCGGGCCCGGGTTGAACACTGAAGCTTTCTTT,CASSGPGLNTEAFF
TRBV5-4,NA,NA,TRBJ1-2,TGTGCCAGCAGCGGACTAGACCCTGGCTACACCTTC,CASSGLDPGYTF
TRBV19,NA,NA,TRBJ1-1,TGTGCCAGTAGTACCAAACCCTCGAGGGCCGCGAACACTGAAGCTTTCTTT,CASSTKPSRAANTEAFF
TRBV27,NA,NA,TRBJ1-3,TGTGCCAGCAGTTCCCGGGGGAGGGTCTCTGGAAACACCATATATTTT,CASSSRGRVSGNTIYF
TRBV2,TRBD1,NA,TRBJ1-1,TGTGCCAGCAGTGTGGGGGGACAGCTGAACACTGAAGCTTTCTTT,CASSVGGQLNTEAFF
TRBV2,NA,NA,TRBJ1-5,TGTGCCAGCAGTGATAGAGGGTTGCTTGGCAATCAGCCCCAGCATTTT,CASSDRGLLGNQPQHF
TRBV20-1,NA,NA,TRBJ2-3,TGCAGTGCCCTAAAGCAGTATTTT,CSALKQYF
TRBV21-1,NA,NA,TRBJ2-3,TGTGCCAGCAGCACGGGACTAGCGGGAGTAACAGATACGCAGTATTTT,CASSTGLAGVTDTQYF
TRBV11-2,NA,NA,TRBJ2-2,TGTGCCAGCAGCTTAAAGGGAGGAGGCACCGGGGAGCTGTTTTTT,CASSLKGGGTGELFF
TRBV7-2,NA,NA,TRBJ2-3,TGTGCCAGCAGATCTCTAGCGGATACGCAGTATTTT,CASRSLADTQYF
TRBV2,NA,NA,TRBJ2-4,TGTGCCAGCAGTGACAGTATAAACATTCAGTACTTC,CASSDSINIQYF
TRBV11-3,TRBD2,NA,TRBJ2-1,TGTGCCAGCAGCCAAGGCACGGGAGGCCTCGGCAATGAGCAGTTCTTC,CASSQGTGGLGNEQFF
TRBV29-1,NA,NA,TRBJ1-2,TGCAGCGTTGAACCTCGCGTATCCAACTATGGCTACACCTTC,CSVEPRVSNYGYTF
TRBV29-1,NA,NA,TRBJ2-3,TGCAGCGTTAGAGGCACAGATACGCAGTATTTT,CSVRGTDTQYF
TRBV5-1,TRBD1,NA,TRBJ2-5,TGCGCCAGCAGCTTATTCTCGGGACAGGAGGGAGAGACCCAGTACTTC,CASSLFSGQEGETQYF
TRBV30,TRBD1,NA,TRBJ1-2,TGTGCCTGGAGTGTAACAGGGGGGCATGGCTACACCTTC,CAWSVTGGHGYTF
TRBV19,NA,NA,TRBJ2-4,TGTGCCAGTAGTCGGGGGACGCGGGGCCTAGCCAAAAACATTCAGTACTTC,CASSRGTRGLAKNIQYF
TRBV19,NA,NA,TRBJ1-1,TGTGCCGCGGGAGTGACTGAAGCTTTCTTT,CAAGVTEAFF
TRBV10-3,NA,NA,TRBJ2-2,TGTGCCATCAGTGTAGTCGCCGGGGAGCTGTTTTTT,CAISVVAGELFF
TRBV30,TRBD1,NA,TRBJ1-2,TGTGCCTGGAGTGAACAGGGGGCGGTTGGCTACACCTTC,CAWSEQGAVGYTF
TRBV5-1,TRBD2,NA,TRBJ2-7,TGCGCCAGCAGCTTGGACTCAGCGGGGGGGCGTGAGCAGTACTTC,CASSLDSAGGREQYF
TRBV27,NA,few,TRBJ2-6,TGTGCCAGCAGTTTATGGGCGGGCTCTGGGGCCAACGTCCTGACTTTC,CASSLWAGSGANVLTF